What follows are 32 T cell receptor beta chains derived from one specimen sequenced in a study of blood T cell repertoires in COVID-19. The data were produced by immunoSEQ multiplex PCR, yet TCRdb's version contains in-frame clones alone and is incomplete. The table shows around 460,000 clones, with 85% to 90% occurring only once. The specimen sequenced was peripheral blood. All receptors derive from a man aged 18 to 29 with COVID-19, enrolled during active disease.

Note on this clone: At one end, the junction sequence differs from germline, possibly due to a read error. The chain recombines TRBV4-2 with TRBJ2-7; D perhaps matches TRBD1 (6 bases). The CDR3 has 14 residues. CDR1 and CDR2 from the germline V gene are LGHNA and YNFKEQ. CDR3 sequence: CASSQGTGHYEQYF. CDR3 in DNA: TGTGCCAGCAGTCAAGGAACAGGGCACTACGAGCAGTACTTC.

The chain carries TRBV5-1 and TRBJ2-3; TRBD2 might be the D (5 bases). This CDR3 has 17 amino acids. Trimming cost V 0 bases and J 1 base, with 15 bases left between them. Germline CDR1 SGHRS, CDR2 YFSETQ. This chain's CDR3 is CASSLATEGRGTDTQYF. Here the CDR3 DNA reads TGCGCCAGCAGCTTGGCGACTGAGGGTCGGGGCACAGATACGCAGTATTTT.

The V and J genes are TRBV6-6 and TRBJ2-2; D gene ambiguous. There are 14 residues in the CDR3. Trimming took 3 bases from V and 5 from J, leaving 10 bases between them. CDR1 and CDR2 from the germline V gene are MNHNY and SVGAGI (reference sequence). This CDR3 reads CASSYHSGTGELFF. CDR3 coding DNA: TGTGCCAGCAGTTATCATTCCGGGACCGGGGAGCTGTTTTTT.

V and J are TRBV27 and TRBJ1-4; no definite D call. Germline V CDR1 and CDR2: MNHEY, SMNVEV (reference sequence). The V end was cut by 5 bases, the J end by 8 bases, with 18 bases between. CDR3 length: 15 residues. The CDR3 region is CASSPTPGGAEKLFF. The CDR3 DNA follows: TGTGCCAGCAGTCCGACTCCCGGAGGAGCGGAAAAACTGTTTTTT. Based on the CDR3 plus reference TRBV27 and TRBJ1-4, the full variable domain is EAQVTQNPRYLITVTGKKLTVTCSQNMNHEYMSWYRQDPGLGLRQIYYSMNVEVTDKGDVPEGYKVSRKEKRNFPLILESPSPNQTSLYFCASSPTPGGAEKLFFGSGTQLSVL.

The rearrangement joins TRBV6-8 to TRBJ2-7; TRBD1 matches at 8 bases. Germline CDR1 MNHGY, CDR2 SAAAGT. V was clipped by 3 bases and J by 3 bases; unmatched bases: 7. The CDR3 extends over 15 amino acids. DNA for the CDR3: TGTGCCAGCAGTTATCATACAGGGGGGAGCTACGAGCAGTACTTC. Its protein is CASSYHTGGSYEQYF.

The J gene is TRBJ1-5, the V gene TRBV12-2; TRBD1 is taken as the D call from the table, unchecked against the DNA. TRBV12-2 is a documented pseudogene. The CDR3 sequence is 16 residues long. CDR3 sequence: CASRLVPGGQRQPQHF. For the CDR3, the DNA is TGTGCAAGTCGCTTAGTTCCAGGGGGCCAGAGACAGCCCCAGCATTTT.

V and J are TRBV5-6 and TRBJ2-2; 9 bases map to TRBD2. V shed 7 bases and J 0 bases; nucleotides not matched to a gene: 7. The CDR3 covers 16 residues. Germline assignment: CDR1 SGHDT and CDR2 YYEEEE. This chain's CDR3 is CASWAGGGPNTGELFF. The CDR3 DNA reads TGTGCCAGCTGGGCGGGAGGGGGACCGAACACCGGGGAGCTGTTTTTT.

V usage is TRBV5-4 and J usage is TRBJ1-6, with TRBD1 as a possible D gene (6 bases). The germline CDR1 and CDR2 sequences are SGHNT and YYREEE (reference sequence). The CDR3 loop spans 16 amino acids. V was trimmed by 0 bases and J by 9 bases, leaving 16 bases between them. CDR3 in DNA: TGTGCCAGCAGCTTGGGCCGCGGTGAAGGGGGTTCACCCCTCCACTTT. The encoded protein is CASSLGRGEGGSPLHF.

This clone has more than one count but fewer than ten. The chain has TRBV25-1 and TRBJ1-1; TRBD1 is a possible D gene (6 bases). Germline-derived CDR1 and CDR2 are MGHDK and SYGVNS. This CDR3 comprises 14 residues. Trimming stripped 3 bases from V and 6 bases from J, with 14 bases between. The CDR3 here is CASSEGKGGAEAFF. The DNA of the CDR3 is TGTGCCAGCAGTGAGGGGAAGGGGGGGGCTGAAGCTTTCTTT.

This clone was counted a single time. V and J are TRBV7-2 and TRBJ2-3; weak D call: TRBD1 (6 bases). CDR3 size: 14 residues. Germline CDR1 is SGHTA and CDR2 is FQGNSA. Trimming took 3 bases from V and 2 from J, leaving 9 bases between them. CDR3 nucleotides: TGTGCCAGCAGCTTGGGACAACCCACAGATACGCAGTATTTT. Translating it yields CASSLGQPTDTQYF.

The genes are TRBV15 and TRBJ2-1; D unclear. V lost 4 bases and J lost 8, with 12 bases in between. Germline lookup yields CDR1 LNHNV and CDR2 YYDKDF (reference sequence). The CDR3 length is 13 residues. For the CDR3, the DNA is TGTGCCACCAGCACCAATCTACGCGATGAGCAGTTCTTC. Translated, it gives CATSTNLRDEQFF.

This chain connects TRBV5-1 to TRBJ1-3, with TRBD1 identical over 7 bases. Germline assignment: CDR1 SGHRS and CDR2 YFSETQ. CDR3 length: 16 residues. J lost 4 bases, V lost 1 base, and 8 bases had no gene match. This CDR3 is CASSLSATGVGNTIYF. The CDR3 coding sequence is TGCGCCAGCAGCTTGTCGGCCACAGGGGTAGGAAACACCATATATTTT. Based on the CDR3 plus reference TRBV5-1 and TRBJ1-3, the full variable domain is KAGVTQTPRYLIKTRGQQVTLSCSPISGHRSVSWYQQTPGQGLQFLFEYFSETQRNKGNFPGRFSGRQFSNSRSEMNVSTLELGDSALYLCASSLSATGVGNTIYFGEGSWLTVV.

The table lists this clone with a count of one. This chain connects TRBV20-1 to TRBJ2-3; tentative D call: TRBD2 (6 bases). Germline assignment: CDR1 DFQATT and CDR2 SNEGSKA (reference sequence). Between the trimmed V and J ends, which lost 3 bases and 0 bases, there was a span of 13 bases. CDR3 size: 15 residues. In DNA, the CDR3 is TGCAGTGCTAGTTCTATAGCGGTTAGCACAGATACGCAGTATTTT. This encodes CSASSIAVSTDTQYF.

This clone was seen only once. J is TRBJ2-7 and V is TRBV11-3; 7 bases are shared with TRBD1. The CDR3 length is 14 residues. Germline CDR1 reads SGHNT; CDR2 reads YENEEA. V shed 5 bases and J 2 bases; nucleotides not matched to a gene: 6. CDR3 in DNA: TGTGCCAGCAGCCGCCGGGACAGCGCCTACGAGCAGTACTTC. Residues: CASSRRDSAYEQYF.

This chain joins TRBV7-9 and TRBJ1-3; no clear D. The CDR3 is made up of 17 amino acids. V was shortened by 1 base and J by 1 base, with 14 bases between the two germline ends. In germline, CDR1 is SEHNR, CDR2 FQNEAQ (reference sequence). As DNA, the CDR3 is TGTGCCAGCAGCTTAGATTTCGGGAATCCTTCTGGAAACACCATATATTTT. Translating it yields CASSLDFGNPSGNTIYF.

The rearrangement uses TRBV11-2 and TRBJ2-5; unclear D gene. V was trimmed by 2 bases and J by 5 bases, leaving 15 bases between them. The length of the CDR3 is 15 residues. The germline V gene has CDR1 SGHAT and CDR2 FQNNGV. The CDR3 sequence is CASSLFDGLWETQYF. CDR3 nucleotides: TGTGCCAGCAGCTTATTTGATGGGCTTTGGGAGACCCAGTACTTC.

The J gene is TRBJ1-4, the V gene TRBV3-1 (or the pseudogene TRBV3-2); the match to TRBD1 covers 7 bases. The CDR3 consists of 13 residues. Germline trimming cut 7 bases from V and 11 bases from J; bases unmatched to any gene: 10. Germline lookup yields CDR1 LGHDT and CDR2 YNNKEL (reference sequence). The CDR3, as DNA: TGTGCCAGCACCCTAGGGGACAGCGGCAAACTGTTTTTT. Translating gives CASTLGDSGKLFF.

This rearrangement joins TRBV3-1 (or the pseudogene TRBV3-2) to TRBJ2-2, with 12 bases that match TRBD2. The J segment lost 0 bases and the V segment lost 1 base, leaving 3 bases of the junction unmatched. CDR1 and CDR2 (germline): LGHDT, YNNKEL (reference sequence). The CDR3 contains 18 residues. The CDR3, as DNA: TGTGCCAGCAGCCAAGCAAGGACTAGCGGGGCGAACACCGGGGAGCTGTTTTTT. Protein: CASSQARTSGANTGELFF.

The CDR3 loop is CASIPAGGYTEAFF. The CDR3 DNA follows: TGTGCCAGCATCCCGGCCGGGGGTTACACTGAAGCTTTCTTT. The V and J genes are TRBV27 and TRBJ1-1, with D tentatively TRBD1 (5 bases). CDR1 is MNHEY, CDR2 SMNVEV, per germline (reference sequence). Trimming pared 7 bases from V and 3 bases from J, leaving 15 bases between. The CDR3 length is 14 residues.

This chain uses TRBV6-5 with TRBJ2-1; 9 bases line up with TRBD1. CDR1 MNHEY and CDR2 SVGAGI come from the germline V gene. The CDR3 sequence is 13 residues long. V gave up 10 bases and J gave up 6 bases; unmatched junction bases: 7. In DNA form, the CDR3 reads TGTGCCAACTCGGGACAGGGTATCAATGAGCAGTTCTTC. Translating gives CANSGQGINEQFF.

The gene calls are TRBV2 and TRBJ2-7; D gene uncertain. This CDR3 has 14 amino acids. Trimming pared 6 bases from V and 0 bases from J, leaving 12 bases between. Germline V gene sequence: CDR1 SNHLY, CDR2 FYNNEI. The CDR3 spells CASRPSAVSYEQYF. Written as DNA, the CDR3 is TGTGCCAGCAGGCCAAGTGCAGTCTCCTACGAGCAGTACTTC.

The chain is built from TRBV19 and TRBJ2-7; 14 bases match TRBD2. The V segment lost 6 bases and the J segment 6 bases; nucleotides outside the gene matches: 7. In germline, CDR1 is LNHDA, CDR2 SQIVND (reference sequence). The CDR3 sequence is 15 residues long. This CDR3 reads CASSQMGLAGVEQYF. As DNA, the CDR3 is TGTGCCAGTAGCCAAATGGGACTAGCGGGGGTCGAGCAGTACTTC.

CDR3 coding DNA: TGCAGCGTTGAGGATAGCGGGAGAGGAGGCAATGAGCAGTTCTTC. Translating gives CSVEDSGRGGNEQFF. The chain combines TRBV29-1 with TRBJ2-1, with 9 nucleotides matching TRBD2. Germline V gene lookup returns CDR1 SQVTM and CDR2 ANQGSEA. The CDR3 consists of 15 residues. V trimming: 3 bases; J trimming: 6 bases; junction bases outside the gene matches: 9.

This clone was picked up a small number of times. The chain uses TRBV5-4 and TRBJ2-5, with D tentatively TRBD1 (5 bases). The germline CDR1 and CDR2 sequences are SGHNT and YYREEE (reference sequence). Trimming shortened V by 4 bases and J by 1 base, and 11 bases separated the two germline ends. This CDR3 contains 14 residues. CDR3 in amino acids: CASSATDSQETQYF. CDR3 nucleotide sequence: TGTGCCAGCAGCGCTACCGACAGCCAAGAGACCCAGTACTTC.

The CDR3 nucleotides read TGTGCCAGCACCGGACTCTATGCCGGGGAGCTGTTTTTT. This sequence encodes CASTGLYAGELFF. The J gene is TRBJ2-2, the V gene TRBV6-5; tentative D call: TRBD2 (5 bases). CDR1 MNHEY and CDR2 SVGAGI come from the germline V gene. The CDR3 totals 13 residues. V lost 7 bases, J lost 6 bases, and 12 bases lay in between.

For the CDR3, the DNA is TGTGCCAGCAGCTTAGTGGGGGGGCCAAGGGATACGCAGTATTTT. Translating gives CASSLVGGPRDTQYF. V is TRBV11-2 and J is TRBJ2-3, with a tentative D call TRBD2 (7 bases). This CDR3 region has 15 residues. In germline, CDR1 is SGHAT, CDR2 FQNNGV. V was shortened by 1 base and J by 6 bases, with 14 bases between the two germline ends.

The V and J genes are TRBV2 and TRBJ1-6; D may be TRBD1 (6 bases). CDR1 is SNHLY and CDR2 is FYNNEI in the germline V gene. The CDR3 spans 14 residues. V lost 3 bases, J lost 8 bases, and 11 bases lay in between. CDR3 amino acids: CASSDGRGDSPLHF. CDR3 coding DNA: TGTGCCAGCAGTGACGGCAGGGGCGATTCACCCCTCCACTTT.

The genes are TRBV5-1 and TRBJ2-1; 8 bases agree with TRBD2. The CDR3 extends over 17 amino acids. With V trimmed by 0 bases and J by 2 bases, 7 bases remained unmatched. The germline V gene has CDR1 SGHRS and CDR2 YFSETQ. CDR3 nucleotide sequence: TGCGCCAGCAGCTTGGCCTCGGGGGGGCGACCCTACAATGAGCAGTTCTTC. It translates to CASSLASGGRPYNEQFF.

This chain connects TRBV3-1 (or the pseudogene TRBV3-2) to TRBJ2-1; 7 bases agree with TRBD2. CDR1 and CDR2 from the germline V gene are LGHDT and YNNKEL (reference sequence). The CDR3 has 15 amino acids. V dropped 8 bases and J dropped 0; count of bases not matched to a gene: 7. CDR3 amino acids: CASGNGRSSYNEQFF. The DNA of the CDR3 is TGTGCCAGCGGAAACGGGAGGAGCTCCTACAATGAGCAGTTCTTC.

This chain joins TRBV5-6 and TRBJ1-5; no clear D. Germline assignment: CDR1 SGHDT and CDR2 YYEEEE. V dropped 0 bases and J dropped 6 bases, with 7 bases sitting between them. The CDR3 runs 13 residues. The CDR3 region has the DNA TGTGCCAGCAGCTTGGGGGCGGGTCAGCCCCAGCATTTT. Translation: CASSLGAGQPQHF.

The CDR3 nucleotides are TGTGCCAGCAGTTACGTGACAGGGTCCGACACTGAAGCTTTCTTT. It yields the protein CASSYVTGSDTEAFF. The genes are TRBV6-5 and TRBJ1-1, with 7 bases lining up with TRBD1. Germline V gene data show CDR1 as MNHEY and CDR2 as SVGAGI. V dropped 2 bases and J dropped 3; count of bases not matched to a gene: 6. CDR3 length equals 15 residues.

The rearrangement links TRBV9 to TRBJ2-7; 7 bases align to TRBD2. Germline-derived CDR1 and CDR2 are SGDLS and YYNGEE. This CDR3 region has 15 residues. The ends lost 4 bases at V and 1 base at J; junction bases unmatched: 8. CDR3 nucleotide sequence: TGTGCCAGCAGCCAGAGCGGGGTAAATTCCTACGAGCAGTACTTC. It is translated as CASSQSGVNSYEQYF.